Each of the 24 T cell receptor beta chains below was sequenced from the same sample in a study of control samples from healthy donors and cancer patients. Generated by immunoSEQ multiplex PCR, the TCRdb table keeps only in-frame clones and is missing some. The table records about 71,000 clones, roughly 91% of them present only once. Material for sequencing was PBMCs. The receptors were gathered from a man aged 60-69 years with lung cancer.

The chain uses TRBV7-9 and TRBJ1-1, with D unclear. CDR3 length equals 12 residues. CDR1 and CDR2 from the germline V gene are SEHNR and FQNEAQ (reference sequence). Between the trimmed V and J ends, which lost 2 bases and 5 bases, there was a span of 6 bases. CDR3: CASSLLGTEAFF. CDR3 DNA sequence: TGTGCCAGCAGCTTACTCGGGACTGAAGCTTTCTTT.

This chain connects TRBV4-2 to TRBJ1-1, with D unclear. Trimming took off 4 bases at V and 4 bases at J, with 16 bases between the two ends. Germline-derived CDR1 and CDR2 are LGHNA and YNFKEQ. There are 15 residues in the CDR3. CDR3 sequence (DNA): TGTGCCAGCAGCCCTGACATCACCGAGGGCACTGAAGCTTTCTTT. This sequence encodes CASSPDITEGTEAFF.

Only a few counts were recorded for this clone. The V gene is TRBV24-1, the J gene TRBJ2-2; 9 bases are shared with TRBD1. V was clipped by 4 bases and J by 3 bases; unmatched bases: 8. This CDR3 has 17 amino acids. Germline CDR1 reads KGHDR; CDR2 reads SFDVKD. The CDR3 protein is CATSDYTGQGYTGELFF. CDR3 coding DNA: TGTGCCACCAGTGACTATACGGGACAGGGCTACACCGGGGAGCTGTTTTTT.

The J gene is TRBJ2-7, the V gene TRBV7-8, with TRBD2 matching over 11 bases. Germline assignment: CDR1 SGHVS and CDR2 FQNEAQ. CDR3 length: 16 residues. The junction had 7 bases not matched to a gene; V was cut back by 5 bases and J by 1 base. Written as DNA, the CDR3 is TGTGCCAGCAGCCGCGCAGGGACTAGCGGATCCTACGAGCAGTACTTC. Protein sequence: CASSRAGTSGSYEQYF.

The chain links TRBV5-1 to TRBJ1-1; the D is unclear. Germline lookup yields CDR1 SGHRS and CDR2 YFSETQ. V gave up 0 bases and J gave up 4 bases, with 7 bases separating them. CDR3 length equals 13 residues. DNA for the CDR3: TGCGCCAGCAGCTTGGTGCAGGCCACTGAAGCTTTCTTT. It is translated as CASSLVQATEAFF. The entire variable domain, with the rest obtained from reference TRBV5-1 and TRBJ1-1, is as follows: KAGVTQTPRYLIKTRGQQVTLSCSPISGHRSVSWYQQTPGQGLQFLFEYFSETQRNKGNFPGRFSGRQFSNSRSEMNVSTLELGDSALYLCASSLVQATEAFFGQGTRLTVV.

The chain combines TRBV6-6 with TRBJ1-2, with 7 nucleotides matching TRBD1. V was pared by 7 bases and J by 5 bases, with 10 bases of the junction left unmatched. The CDR3 spans 14 residues. Per the germline V gene, CDR1 is MNHNY and CDR2 is SVGAGI (reference sequence). CDR3 sequence: CASTAQGQEYGYTF. The DNA for the CDR3 is TGTGCCAGCACCGCCCAAGGACAGGAATATGGCTACACCTTC.

The rearrangement joins TRBV24-1 to TRBJ2-2; D gene ambiguous. Trimming left V 3 bases short and J 7 bases short, with 14 bases between. This CDR3 contains 15 residues. Looked up from germline, CDR1 is KGHDR and CDR2 is SFDVKD. The CDR3 DNA follows: TGTGCCACCAGTGATCCCCGGACCATCGGCGGGGAGCTGTTTTTT. Its protein product is CATSDPRTIGGELFF.

This chain connects TRBV7-3 to TRBJ2-2, with D perhaps matching TRBD1 (6 bases). The CDR3 is 15 residues long. The V end was cut by 3 bases, the J end by 1 base, with 9 bases between. Germline V gene lookup returns CDR1 SGHTA and CDR2 FQGTGA. CDR3 bases: TGTGCCAGCAGCTTCCCGGGACAGAACACCGGGGAGCTGTTTTTT. Translated: CASSFPGQNTGELFF.

For this clone: Within the sample, other DNA sequences also encode this same CDR3. This sequence joins TRBV29-1 and TRBJ1-2; no clear D. Trimming left V 3 bases short and J 8 bases short, with 4 bases between. Germline V gives CDR1 SQVTM, CDR2 ANQGSEA. The CDR3 sequence is 9 residues long. This CDR3 is CSVDSGYTF. The CDR3 DNA reads TGCAGCGTTGACAGCGGCTACACCTTC.

The chain employs TRBV7-7 and TRBJ2-1, with 7 bases that match TRBD1. Trimming removed 5 bases from V and 7 bases from J; junction bases left unmatched: 8. The CDR3 contains 14 residues. From germline, CDR1 is SSHAT and CDR2 FNYEAQ (reference sequence). CDR3 in amino acids: CASSASGTANEQFF. CDR3 nucleotide sequence: TGTGCCAGCAGCGCCTCCGGGACAGCTAATGAGCAGTTCTTC.

V is TRBV30 and J is TRBJ2-7; perhaps D is TRBD1 or TRBD2 (6 bases each). CDR1 is GTSNPN and CDR2 is SVGIG in the germline V gene (reference sequence). Trimming shortened V by 0 bases and J by 2 bases, and 14 bases separated the two germline ends. The CDR3 is 15 residues long. CDR3 protein: CAWSVGGSRAYEQYF. The DNA of the CDR3 is TGTGCCTGGAGTGTGGGGGGCTCCAGGGCCTACGAGCAGTACTTC.

In this sample, this clone turned up a few times. The V and J genes are TRBV25-1 and TRBJ2-5, with TRBD2 matching 12 bases. The junction had 12 bases not matched to a gene; V was cut back by 6 bases and J by 4 bases. CDR3 length equals 17 residues. Germline V gene sequence: CDR1 MGHDK, CDR2 SYGVNS. The CDR3, as DNA: TGTGCCAGCAGCTCTACCCGACTAGCGGGGGCGGGAGAGACCCAGTACTTC. It is translated as CASSSTRLAGAGETQYF.

This clone has only one observation. This sequence joins TRBV7-8 and TRBJ1-2; perhaps TRBD1 as D (5 bases). V shed 6 bases and J shed 4 bases, with 30 bases lying between them. The CDR3 runs 19 residues. Germline CDR1 and CDR2: SGHVS and FQNEAQ. The chain's CDR3 is CASRYNGGAATNSFYGYTF. DNA for the CDR3: TGTGCCAGCAGGTATAATGGGGGAGCAGCTACAAATTCGTTCTATGGCTACACCTTC.

The rearrangement uses TRBV6-1 and TRBJ2-7, with D possibly TRBD2 on 6 matching bases. The CDR3 totals 15 residues. Germline V gives CDR1 MNHNS, CDR2 SASEGT. Trimming shortened V by 4 bases and J by 4 bases, and 17 bases separated the two germline ends. CDR3 in DNA: TGTGCCAGCAGTGTAGCCGTCGTGGCGGGGTACGAGCAGTACTTC. It is translated as CASSVAVVAGYEQYF.

This chain joins TRBV6-2 or TRBV6-3 and TRBJ1-6; D is ambiguous. The germline CDR1 and CDR2 sequences are MNHEY and SVGEGT. The CDR3 has 14 residues. V lost 4 bases to trimming and J lost 8 bases, with 12 bases between them. Written as DNA, the CDR3 is TGTGCCAGCAGTTGGAGACTCGCCGATTCACCCCTCCACTTT. It is translated as CASSWRLADSPLHF.

The gene calls are TRBV7-3 and TRBJ2-1, with 8 bases lining up with TRBD2. J was trimmed by 10 bases and V by 5 bases; bases with no gene match: 13. This CDR3 is built from 15 residues. Germline CDR1 SGHTA, CDR2 FQGTGA. CDR3: CASSPRGSGEHEQFF. The CDR3 nucleotides read TGTGCCAGCAGCCCCAGGGGTAGCGGGGAGCACGAGCAGTTCTTC. Full variable domain (remainder filled in from reference TRBV7-3 and TRBJ2-1): GAGVSQTPSNKVTEKGKYVELRCDPISGHTALYWYRQSLGQGPEFLIYFQGTGAADDSGLPNDRFFAVRPEGSVSTLKIQRTERGDSAVYLCASSPRGSGEHEQFFGPGTRLTVL.

The V gene is TRBV5-6, the J gene TRBJ1-1; D unclear. The length of the CDR3 is 14 residues. Germline V gene lookup returns CDR1 SGHDT and CDR2 YYEEEE. V shed 0 bases and J shed 5 bases, with 11 bases lying between them. CDR3 region: CASSLDRGLTEAFF. In DNA, the CDR3 is TGTGCCAGCAGCTTGGATCGGGGTTTAACTGAAGCTTTCTTT. The complete variable domain, with remaining parts taken from reference TRBV5-6 and TRBJ1-1, reads DAGVTQSPTHLIKTRGQQVTLRCSPKSGHDTVSWYQQALGQGPQFIFQYYEEEERQRGNFPDRFSGHQFPNYSSELNVNALLLGDSALYLCASSLDRGLTEAFFGQGTRLTVV.

This clone was counted once. The chain combines TRBV7-9 with TRBJ2-7, with 8 bases identical to TRBD1. The CDR3 contains 14 residues. The V segment lost 5 bases and the J segment 0 bases; nucleotides outside the gene matches: 3. CDR1 is SEHNR, CDR2 FQNEAQ, per germline (reference sequence). CDR3: CASSATGASYEQYV. The DNA of the CDR3 is TGTGCCAGCAGCGCGACAGGGGCCTCCTACGAGCAGTACGTC.

This chain links TRBV11-3 with TRBJ2-5; 10 bases match TRBD2. CDR1 is SGHNT and CDR2 is YENEEA in the germline V gene. V lost 5 bases and J lost 3; bases outside the gene matches: 6. This CDR3 comprises 15 residues. CDR3 amino acids: CASSELAGGEETQYF. The CDR3 DNA sequence: TGTGCCAGCAGCGAATTAGCGGGGGGCGAAGAGACCCAGTACTTC.

V gene TRBV6-5 combines with J gene TRBJ2-1; TRBD1 matches at 7 bases. The CDR3 sequence is 14 residues long. The germline V gene encodes CDR1 MNHEY and CDR2 SVGAGI. Trimming at V came to 8 bases and at J to 0 bases, leaving 4 bases not matched to a gene. The CDR3 region is CASSGQTSYNEQFF. The DNA of the CDR3 is TGTGCCAGCTCGGGACAGACCTCCTACAATGAGCAGTTCTTC.

The chain recombines TRBV6-5 with TRBJ2-2; 7 bases are shared with TRBD1. The trim removed 6 bases at V and 4 bases at J, leaving 8 bases unmatched. The CDR3 is made up of 15 amino acids. In germline, CDR1 is MNHEY, CDR2 SVGAGI. The CDR3 DNA sequence: TGTGCCAGCAGCATAACAGGGGTCCGCACCGGGGAGCTGTTTTTT. Its translation is CASSITGVRTGELFF.

This chain connects TRBV10-3 to TRBJ1-6; D unclear. This CDR3 spans 15 amino acids. V shed 6 bases and J shed 7 bases, with 16 bases lying between them. Germline V lookup: CDR1 ENHRY, CDR2 SYGVKD. For the CDR3, the DNA is TGTGCCATCAGGGAAGACGGGTTCGGAAATTCACCCCTCCACTTT. Amino acids: CAIREDGFGNSPLHF.

The chain is built from TRBV5-1 and TRBJ1-4; D might be TRBD1 (6 bases). Trimming took 0 bases from V and 6 from J, leaving 9 bases between them. The CDR3 contains 14 residues. Germline-derived CDR1 and CDR2 are SGHRS and YFSETQ. CDR3 nucleotides: TGCGCCAGCAGCTTGGTTGCAGGGGATGAAAAACTGTTTTTT. It translates to CASSLVAGDEKLFF.

J is TRBJ1-3 and V is TRBV14, with a possible D match to TRBD1 (6 bases). Per the germline V gene, CDR1 is SGHDN and CDR2 is FVKESK. V gave up 3 bases and J gave up 4 bases, with 19 bases separating them. The CDR3 length is 17 residues. CDR3: CASSHLGLTGKGNTIYF. In nucleotides, the CDR3 is TGTGCCAGCAGCCACCTAGGGCTTACAGGGAAGGGAAACACCATATATTTT.